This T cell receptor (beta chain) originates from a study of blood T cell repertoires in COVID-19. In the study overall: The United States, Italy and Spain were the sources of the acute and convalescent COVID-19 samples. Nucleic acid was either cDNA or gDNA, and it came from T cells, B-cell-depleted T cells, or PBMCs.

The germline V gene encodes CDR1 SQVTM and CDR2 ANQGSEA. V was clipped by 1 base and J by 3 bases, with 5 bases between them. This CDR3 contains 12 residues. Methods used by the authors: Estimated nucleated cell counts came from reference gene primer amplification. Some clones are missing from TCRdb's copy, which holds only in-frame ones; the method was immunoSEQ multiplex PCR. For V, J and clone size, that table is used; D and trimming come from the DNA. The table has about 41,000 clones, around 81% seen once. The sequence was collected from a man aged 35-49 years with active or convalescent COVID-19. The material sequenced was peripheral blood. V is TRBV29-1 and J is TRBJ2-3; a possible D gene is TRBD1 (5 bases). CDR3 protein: CSVEAGTDTQYF. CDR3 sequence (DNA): TGCAGCGTTGAAGCAGGGACAGATACGCAGTATTTT.